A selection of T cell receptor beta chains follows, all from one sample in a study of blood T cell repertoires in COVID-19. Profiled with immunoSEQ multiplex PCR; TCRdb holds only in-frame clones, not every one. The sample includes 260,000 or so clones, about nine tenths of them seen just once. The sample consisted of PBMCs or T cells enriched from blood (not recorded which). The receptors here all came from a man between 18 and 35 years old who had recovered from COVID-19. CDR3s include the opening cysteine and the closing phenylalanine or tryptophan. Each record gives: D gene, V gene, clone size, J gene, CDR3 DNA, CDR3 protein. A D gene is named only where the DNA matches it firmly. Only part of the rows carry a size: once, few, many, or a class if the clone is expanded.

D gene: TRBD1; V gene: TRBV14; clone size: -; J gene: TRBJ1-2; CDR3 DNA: TGTGCCAGCAGCCAAGTTCCGGACAGGGCGGAAAAATATGGCTACACCTTC; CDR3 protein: CASSQVPDRAEKYGYTF
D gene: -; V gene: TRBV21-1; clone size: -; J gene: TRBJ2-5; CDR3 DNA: TGTGCCACCCGCCCGTTGTGTTGGGACAAAAAAGAGACCCAGTACTTC; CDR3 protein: CATRPLCWDKKETQYF
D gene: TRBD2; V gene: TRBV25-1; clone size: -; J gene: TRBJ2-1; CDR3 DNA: TGTGCCAGCAGTCAGACTAGCGGAGCTTCTGGGGAGCAGTTCTTC; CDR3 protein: CASSQTSGASGEQFF
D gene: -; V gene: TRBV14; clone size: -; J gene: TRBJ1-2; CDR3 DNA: TGTGCCAGCAGCCAAGATGACAGGTTGGGGGCTAACTATGGCTACACCTTC; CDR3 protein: CASSQDDRLGANYGYTF
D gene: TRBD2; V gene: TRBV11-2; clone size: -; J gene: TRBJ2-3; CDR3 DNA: TGTGCCAGCAGCTTAGGTGTGAGCGGGGGGGGCGCAGATACGCAGTATTTT; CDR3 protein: CASSLGVSGGGADTQYF
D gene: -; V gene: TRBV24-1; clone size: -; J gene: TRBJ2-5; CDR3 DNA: TGTGCCACCCACACTGACACCTTAAAGCAAGAGACCCAGTACTTC; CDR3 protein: CATHTDTLKQETQYF
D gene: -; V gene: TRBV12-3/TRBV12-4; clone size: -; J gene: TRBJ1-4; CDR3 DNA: TGTGCCAGCAGTTTACGACAGAATGAAAAACTGTTTTTT; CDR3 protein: CASSLRQNEKLFF
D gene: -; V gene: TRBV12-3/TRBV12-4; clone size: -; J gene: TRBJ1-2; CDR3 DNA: TGTGCCAGCAGTAGTCAGGGCTTTGATGGCTACACCTTC; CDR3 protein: CASSSQGFDGYTF
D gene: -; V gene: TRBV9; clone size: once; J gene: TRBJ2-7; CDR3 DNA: TGTGCCAGCAGCGTAGGAAGCGGGCTGGGGTACGAGCAGTACTTC; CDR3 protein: CASSVGSGLGYEQYF
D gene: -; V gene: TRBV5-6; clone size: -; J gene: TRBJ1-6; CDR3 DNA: TGTGCCAGCAGCTATCAGGGCCCCAATTCACCCCTCCACTTT; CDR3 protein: CASSYQGPNSPLHF
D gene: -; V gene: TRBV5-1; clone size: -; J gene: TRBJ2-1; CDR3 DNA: TGCGCCAGCAGCTTCCAGAACCCGCTTTACAATGAGCAGTTCTTC; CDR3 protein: CASSFQNPLYNEQFF
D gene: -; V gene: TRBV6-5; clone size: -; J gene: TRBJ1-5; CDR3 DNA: TGTGCCAGCAGCAAAAAAAACTATCAGCCCCAGCATTTT; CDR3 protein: CASSKKNYQPQHF
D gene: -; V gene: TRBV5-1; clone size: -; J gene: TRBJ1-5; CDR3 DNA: TGCGCCAGCAGCACCGGGACACTCAATCAGCCCCAGCATTTT; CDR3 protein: CASSTGTLNQPQHF
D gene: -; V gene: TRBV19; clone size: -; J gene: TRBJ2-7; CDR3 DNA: TGTGCCACCAAAGGGGGGGGTTCCTACGAGCAGTACTTC; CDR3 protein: CATKGGGSYEQYF
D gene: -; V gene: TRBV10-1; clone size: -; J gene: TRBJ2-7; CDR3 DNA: TGCGCCAGCAGTGAGACAGGGTTCCTCTACGAGCAGTACTTC; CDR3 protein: CASSETGFLYEQYF
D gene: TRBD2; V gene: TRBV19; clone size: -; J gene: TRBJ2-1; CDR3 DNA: TGTGCCAGTAGTATGGAGGCTAGCGGGTACAATGAGCAGTTCTTC; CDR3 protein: CASSMEASGYNEQFF
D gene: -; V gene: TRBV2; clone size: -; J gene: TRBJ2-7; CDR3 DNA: TGTGCCAGCACCGTGGGAGGGGGAGCCTACGAGCAGTACTTC; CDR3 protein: CASTVGGGAYEQYF
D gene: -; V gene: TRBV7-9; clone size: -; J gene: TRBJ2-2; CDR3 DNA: TGTGCCAGCAGCACCCACACGAGCGGCTCGAACACCGGGGAGCTGTTTTTT; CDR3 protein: CASSTHTSGSNTGELFF
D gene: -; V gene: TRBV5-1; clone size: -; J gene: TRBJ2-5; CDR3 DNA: TGCGCCAGCAGCTTGGCCGTGCGGGGCCAAGAGACCCAGTACTTC; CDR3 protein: CASSLAVRGQETQYF
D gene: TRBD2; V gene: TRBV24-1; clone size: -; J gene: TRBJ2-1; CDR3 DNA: TGTGCCACCAGTTTAAGCGGGAGTTACAATGAGCAGTTCTTC; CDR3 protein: CATSLSGSYNEQFF